This T cell receptor (beta chain) was profiled in a study of blood T cell repertoires in COVID-19. Study summary: Samples came from the United States, Italy and Spain, spanning acute and convalescent COVID-19. The cDNA or gDNA used as material had been derived from T cells, B-cell-depleted T cells, or PBMCs.

Per the authors' pipeline: Scientists estimated how many nucleated cells there were by amplifying reference gene primers. Repertoires were generated with immunoSEQ multiplex PCR, while TCRdb's copy carries only in-frame clones and drops some. V and J calls plus clone size are reproduced from that table; the DNA served to infer D and trimming. The sample yields around 380,000 clones, roughly four fifths seen once. V shed 5 bases and J 6 bases; nucleotides not matched to a gene: 15. The CDR3 sequence is 17 residues long. Per the germline V gene, CDR1 is SGHRS and CDR2 is YFSETQ. The sequencing sample was made of peripheral blood. The sequence was collected from a human donor with acute or convalescent COVID-19. The donor label of this sample is uncertain. This chain links TRBV5-1 with TRBJ2-4, with TRBD1 identical over 9 bases. The CDR3 DNA reads TGCGCCAGCAGTCCCGTTGGGGGACAGGGATGGAGAAACATTCAGTACTTC. Amino acids: CASSPVGGQGWRNIQYF.